This entry concerns a single TCR beta chain. This clonotype has more than one count but fewer than ten. Which antigen it targets is not known. Within one base of it there is no much larger clone, and no base qualities were kept. Sequencing was performed on an Illumina HiSeq 2500. Quantitative 5'-RACE with molecular barcodes was used to prepare TCR beta libraries. The study's processing was this. A new computational method, built on a probabilistic model of VDJ rearrangement, was used to identify disease-linked TCR variants. The public reads were run again by TCRdb, first through fastp at Q25 and then through MiXCR, and only productive beta chains were kept. Rows with a matching CDR3 protein are joined into one entry that keeps the most common DNA and genes. The V and J calls were not made by the authors but by TCRdb's processing. The sample table records 250,000 to 350,000 distinct CDR3 sequences; 7.5% to 9% of these occur just once. The leading ten clones occupy approximately 15% of the sample.

The data originate from a study of CD8 T cells in ankylosing spondylitis (dated by TCRdb to 2016 to 2017). Study-level background: T cell receptor beta repertoires were profiled in healthy donors and ankylosing spondylitis patients so that disease-linked TCR variants could be found. The full study cohort comprised some 27 ankylosing spondylitis patients and some 100 healthy donors. Peripheral blood was sampled, and synovial fluid was also collected from ankylosing spondylitis patients. The research as a whole found: A TCR beta motif of several highly homologous amino acid variants appeared characteristic of blood from ankylosing spondylitis patients. In peripheral blood, the disease-linked clones were found at relatively low frequencies and had a CD8+ phenotype. Significant enrichment of the disease-linked clones was reported in matched synovial fluid samples from ankylosing spondylitis patients. Some of the motif variants had been reported before in the synovial fluid and blood of reactive arthritis patients, a finding that suggests common disease-initiation mechanisms.

The CDR3 runs 16 amino acids, cysteine and phenylalanine included. Just CDR3 DNA is preserved here, 48 bases in frame from base 1. Here V drops 0 bases and J drops 0 bases, and the junction holds 3 bases not matched to any gene. CDR1 and CDR2 are drawn from the germline V gene: SGHRS, YFSETQ. This TCR came from a male donor with ankylosing spondylitis. The sequenced sample was blood, either unsorted or a sorted T cell fraction (not recorded which). The chain couples TRBV5-1 to TRBJ2-1, and 7 bases in between align with TRBD2. The nucleotide sequence reads TGCGCCAGCAGCTTGGTGGTAGCGGGCTCCTACAATGAGCAGTTCTTC. Translated, this gives CASSLVVAGSYNEQFF.